The sample holds a few counts of the clone carrying this T cell receptor beta chain. The data belong to a study of type 1 regulatory T cells. Overall study context: This in vitro CD4 product, T-allo10, is enriched for Tr1 cells and alloantigen-specific.

TCRdb fed the reads into MiXCR, producing one record per CDR3 protein. This sample has some 100,000 distinct CDR3 sequences, with less than 40% found just once. This CDR3 has 14 amino acids. The trim removed 7 bases at V and 11 bases at J, leaving 10 bases unmatched. The germline CDR1 and CDR2 sequences are LNHDA and SQIVND (reference sequence). The gene calls are TRBV19 and TRBJ1-5; 11 bases fit TRBD1. Sequenced material: CD4+ T cells, either the whole sample or a sorted fraction (not recorded which). The sequence was collected from a human donor in good health. CDR3 sequence: CASKGQGGPSAQHF. The CDR3 coding sequence is TGTGCCAGTAAGGGACAGGGGGGACCGAGCGCCCAGCATTTT.